This TCR beta chain stems from a study of blood T cells in healthy people across ages (dated by TCRdb to about 2015). About the study as a whole: Template switching captured roughly one uniquely barcoded TCR beta cDNA molecule per two T cells in model experiments. Age-related changes in TCR beta repertoire diversity were measured in the study by deep sequencing normalized with unique cDNA molecular identifiers. Donors were grouped into four age groups: young (average roughly 15 years), middle-aged (roughly 40), aged (around 66) and long-lived (approximately 75). To avoid experimental bias, donors of different ages were spread randomly across the sequencing lanes. Two additional independent replicas of 1 million unique cDNA reads from the same blood draw were analyzed for two donors (one aged 18 to 30 and one aged 80 or older). Overall study results and their limits: As age increased, observed TCR beta diversity per million T cells dropped in a roughly linear way, and a significant reduction was already evident by age about 40. A strong correlation was found between observed TCR beta diversity and the percentage of naive T cells measured by flow cytometry. Estimates of total diversity based on one million sequenced T cells were regarded as lower bounds and as underestimates. Because the CMV infection status of the donors was unknown, age-related changes in expanded clonotypes may potentially have been confounded. Bulk unsorted PBMC profiling prevented conclusive comparison of naive and antigen-experienced compartments. The long-lived group showed more naive CD4+ T cells, fewer expanded clones and increased TCR diversity than the aged group, suggesting age selection.

Comments on this clonotype: Its antigen is unknown. Base qualities are not recorded, but no much larger clone differs from it by a single base.

Measured from the cysteine to the phenylalanine, the CDR3 is 15 residues long. Of all the DNA, just the CDR3 is kept, 45 bases in frame from base 1. CDR1 and CDR2, looked up from the germline V gene (reference sequence), are DFQATT and SNEGSKA. Donors were a few dozen systemically healthy Caucasian individuals from Russia aged roughly 6 to 100 years. Each donor gave roughly 11 milliliters of peripheral blood, drawn into EDTA-treated Vacutainer tubes. Ficoll-Paque density-gradient centrifugation was used to isolate PBMCs, with at least 6.5 million per sample. Trizol reagent was used to extract total RNA from the PBMCs, yielding at least 6 micrograms per sample. Naive CD45RAhigh/CD27high T cell percentages were measured by flow cytometry on a PBMC aliquot from every donor. Libraries were made using 5' RACE. Instrument on record: Illumina HiSeq 2500. A second PCR of roughly 7 to 12 cycles was performed with a sample-barcoded 5' primer and a J-beta primer mix. A template-switch 5' adaptor carrying 12 random nucleotides introduced a unique molecular identifier onto each TCR beta cDNA molecule. Each sample yielded at least 2.5 million CDR3-containing paired-end reads. The Mint cDNA synthesis kit, primed by a TRBC-specific oligonucleotide, was used to synthesize first-strand cDNA from all RNA. Following uracil-DNA glycosylase treatment, a first 18-cycle PCR with universal primers M1SS and BC2_uni_R was performed on all cDNA. The paper's data handling went like this. Normalization of each sample was performed by random selection of 1 million high-quality reads, each carrying a distinct molecular identifier. Instead of being binned into consensus sequences, reads that shared molecular identifiers were thrown out. MiTCR, run with a Q25 quality threshold and the strictest error-elimination algorithm, handled CDR3 identification, clonotype clustering and error correction. A nonparametric unseen species model with Euler transformation was used to estimate lower-bound total TCR beta diversity. The public reads were run again by TCRdb, first through fastp at Q25 and then through MiXCR, and only productive beta chains were kept. Each CDR3 protein gets just one entry, which takes the most common genes and DNA from the rows behind it. The V and J calls shown here were made by TCRdb, not taken from the authors' results. In this sample the table shows about 1 million distinct CDR3 sequences, more than 35% of which occur a single time. The ten biggest clones cover around 18% of the sample.

The chain is made from TRBV20-1 and TRBJ2-7, with no D gene named confidently. The DNA end lines up better with TRBJ2-5; the J call may be wrong. This receptor was identified in a woman aged 55-70 years in good health. Sample: blood. The bases are TGCAGTGCTAGAACCCCGGCCCAGGTGAAAGAGACCCAGTACTTC. It is translated as CSARTPAQVKETQYF.